This is a list of T cell receptor beta chains from one sample in a study of blood T cell repertoires in COVID-19. Profiled with immunoSEQ multiplex PCR; TCRdb holds only in-frame clones, not every one. The sample contains some 260,000 clones, roughly 91% of which appear only once. The specimen was peripheral blood. The origin of the receptors is a woman aged 35 to 49 who had recovered from COVID-19. CDR3s include the opening cysteine and the closing phenylalanine or tryptophan. A D gene is named only where the DNA matches it firmly. The size of a clone is reported for some rows only, either as once, few or many, or as a class for expanded clones.

cdr3_aa cdr3_nt v_call clone_size j_call d_call
CASSHNRVGTEAFF TGCGCCAGCAGCCACAACAGGGTGGGCACTGAAGCTTTCTTT TRBV4-3 . TRBJ1-1 .
CASREGTGAGDTQYF TGCGCCAGCAGGGAAGGGACAGGGGCGGGAGATACGCAGTATTTT TRBV4-3 few TRBJ2-3 TRBD1
CASSPNNYGYTF TGTGCCAGCAGCCCAAATAACTATGGCTACACCTTC TRBV3-1/TRBV3-2 . TRBJ1-2 .
CAWGNGQGRYYEQYF TGTGCCTGGGGAAACGGACAGGGCCGATACTACGAGCAGTACTTC TRBV30 . TRBJ2-7 TRBD1
CASSPGPSGDTQYF TGTGCCAGCAGCCCGGGTCCGAGCGGGGATACGCAGTATTTT TRBV5-6 few TRBJ2-3 .
CASSYSMGRSLIYEQYF TGTGCCAGCAGTTACTCGATGGGCAGATCCCTTATCTACGAGCAGTACTTC TRBV6-2/TRBV6-3 . TRBJ2-7 .
CASSPGGHQDTQYF TGTGCCAGCAGTCCCGGCGGCCACCAGGATACGCAGTATTTT TRBV3-1/TRBV3-2 once TRBJ2-3 .
CASTPPGGYEQYF TGTGCCAGCACCCCCCCCGGGGGCTACGAGCAGTACTTC TRBV6-6 . TRBJ2-7 .
CASSPFGGQEGTQYF TGTGCCAGCAGCCCTTTTGGAGGCCAGGAGGGTACGCAGTATTTT TRBV7-9 . TRBJ2-3 .
CASTEDRVIGEQYF TGTGCCAGCACCGAGGACAGGGTGATCGGGGAGCAGTACTTC TRBV6-5 . TRBJ2-7 TRBD1
CASSPALGQGADQPQHF TGTGCCAGCAGTCCCGCCCTAGGACAGGGGGCTGATCAGCCCCAGCATTTT TRBV6-6 . TRBJ1-5 TRBD1
CASSPRPGQASTDTQYF TGTGCCAGCAGCCCCCGTCCGGGACAGGCCAGCACAGATACGCAGTATTTT TRBV7-2 . TRBJ2-3 TRBD1
CASSLSAEFEAFF TGTGCCAGCAGCTTATCGGCGGAATTTGAAGCTTTCTTT TRBV7-9 few TRBJ1-1 .
CASSLWVDGSTGELFF TGTGCCAGCAGCTTGTGGGTAGATGGGAGCACCGGGGAGCTGTTTTTT TRBV5-4 . TRBJ2-2 .
CASSRGASGGRDTQYF TGTGCCAGCAGCCGGGGGGCTAGCGGGGGTCGGGATACGCAGTATTTT TRBV7-6 . TRBJ2-3 TRBD2